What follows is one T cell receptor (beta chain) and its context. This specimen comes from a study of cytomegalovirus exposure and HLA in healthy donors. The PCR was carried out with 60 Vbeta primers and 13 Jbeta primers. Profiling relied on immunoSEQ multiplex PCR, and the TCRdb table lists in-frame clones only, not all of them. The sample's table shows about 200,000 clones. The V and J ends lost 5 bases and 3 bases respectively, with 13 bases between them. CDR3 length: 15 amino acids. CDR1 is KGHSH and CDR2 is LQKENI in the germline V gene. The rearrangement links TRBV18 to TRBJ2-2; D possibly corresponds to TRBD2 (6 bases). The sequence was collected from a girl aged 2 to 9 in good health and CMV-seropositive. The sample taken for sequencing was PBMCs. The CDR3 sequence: CASSWRVWDTGELFF. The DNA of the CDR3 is TGTGCCAGCTCATGGAGGGTTTGGGACACCGGGGAGCTGTTTTTT.